This TCR beta chain was sequenced during a study of blood T cell repertoires in COVID-19. Study-wide context: Samples came from the United States, Italy and Spain, spanning acute and convalescent COVID-19.

Looked up from germline, CDR1 is MNHEY and CDR2 is SVGAGI. The CDR3 contains 12 residues. Trimming left V 6 bases short and J 4 bases short, with 9 bases between. Authors' methods: The assay estimated nucleated cells by amplifying reference gene primers. The method was immunoSEQ multiplex PCR; TCRdb's version includes in-frame clones alone and lacks a portion of them. V and J calls and clone size are copied from that table; D and trimming were computed from the DNA. The sample has under 300,000 clones; around four fifths are singletons. Sequencing was performed on peripheral blood. The TCR sequence derives from a man aged 30 to 39 who had recovered from COVID-19. The chain uses TRBV6-5 and TRBJ1-1; D not certain. The CDR3 nucleotides are TGTGCCAGCAGGGAGAGGAGCACTGAAGCTTTCTTT. Translated: CASRERSTEAFF.